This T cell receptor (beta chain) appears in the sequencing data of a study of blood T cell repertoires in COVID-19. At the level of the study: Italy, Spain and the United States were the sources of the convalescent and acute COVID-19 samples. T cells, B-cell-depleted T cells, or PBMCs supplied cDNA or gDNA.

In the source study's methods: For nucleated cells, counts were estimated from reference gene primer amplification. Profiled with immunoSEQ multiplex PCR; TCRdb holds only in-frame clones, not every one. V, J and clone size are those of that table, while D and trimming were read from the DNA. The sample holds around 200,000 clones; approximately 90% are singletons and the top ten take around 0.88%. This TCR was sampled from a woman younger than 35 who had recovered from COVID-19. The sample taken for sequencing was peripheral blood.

The CDR3 sequence is CASSPPGLPEGEQFF. CDR3 coding DNA: TGTGCCAGCAGCCCACCGGGACTCCCCGAGGGCGAGCAGTTCTTC. This sequence joins TRBV11-2 and TRBJ2-1; D is perhaps TRBD2 (6 bases). Deletions cut 5 bases from V and 10 bases from J, with 21 bases between. The V gene's germline CDR1 is SGHAT and CDR2 FQNNGV. The CDR3 totals 15 residues.